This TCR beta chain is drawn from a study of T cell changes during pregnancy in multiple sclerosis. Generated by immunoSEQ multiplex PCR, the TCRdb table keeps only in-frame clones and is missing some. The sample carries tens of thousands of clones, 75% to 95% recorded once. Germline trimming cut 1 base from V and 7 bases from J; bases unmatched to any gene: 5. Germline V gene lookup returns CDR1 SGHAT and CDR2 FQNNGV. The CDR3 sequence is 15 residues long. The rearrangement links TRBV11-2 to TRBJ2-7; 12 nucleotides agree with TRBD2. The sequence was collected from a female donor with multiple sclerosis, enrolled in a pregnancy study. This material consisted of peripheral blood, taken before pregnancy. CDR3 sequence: CASSLGLAGDREQYF. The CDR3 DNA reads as TGTGCCAGCAGCTTAGGACTAGCGGGAGATCGTGAGCAGTACTTC.